What follows are 9 T cell receptor beta chains derived from one specimen sequenced in a study of PD-1 blockade in classical Hodgkin lymphoma. This sample's time point: newly diagnosed, previously untreated cHL patient sample. The table came from immunoSEQ multiplex PCR; TCRdb's copy has only in-frame clones and leaves some out. The sample has tens of thousands of clones; over 90% are singletons. Sequencing was done on a sample of peripheral blood mononuclear cells (PBMCs). The receptors here all came from a human donor with classical Hodgkin lymphoma.

This chain links TRBV25-1 with TRBJ1-5; TRBD1 might be the D (5 bases). Per germline, CDR1 MGHDK and CDR2 SYGVNS. The V end lost 1 base, the J end lost 4 bases, and 14 bases lay between the germline ends. This CDR3 is 16 amino acids long. CDR3: CASSEFKRGRNQPQHF. CDR3 in DNA: TGTGCCAGCAGTGAATTTAAGAGGGGCCGGAATCAGCCCCAGCATTTT.

This CDR3 is CASSPGTGGDQPQHF. CDR3 DNA: TGTGCCAGCTCCCCGGGGACAGGGGGGGATCAGCCCCAGCATTTT. V and J are TRBV18 and TRBJ1-5; 11 bases fit TRBD1. CDR3 length: 15 amino acids. Germline CDR1 reads KGHSH; CDR2 reads LQKENI. Losses at the gene ends were 6 bases for V and 5 bases for J; bases not matched to a gene: 6.

The CDR3 DNA sequence: TGTGCCAGCTCAGTGGACAGGGGGCGAACTGAAGCTTTCTTT. Encoded protein: CASSVDRGRTEAFF. This chain connects TRBV18 to TRBJ1-1; 11 nucleotides agree with TRBD1. With 5 bases clipped from V and 5 bases from J, the junction kept 4 bases outside the gene matches. Germline V CDR1 and CDR2: KGHSH, LQKENI. This CDR3 region has 14 residues. The variable domain in full, with the rest retrieved from reference TRBV18 and TRBJ1-1, is NAGVMQNPRHLVRRRGQEARLRCSPMKGHSHVYWYRQLPEEGLKFMVYLQKENIIDESGMPKERFSAEFPKEGPSILRIQQVVRGDSAAYFCASSVDRGRTEAFFGQGTRLTVV.

V and J are TRBV9 and TRBJ2-1; 8 bases fit TRBD2. Germline V CDR1 and CDR2: SGDLS, YYNGEE. This CDR3 region has 16 residues. Trimming at V came to 0 bases and at J to 2 bases, leaving 4 bases not matched to a gene. The CDR3 here is CASSVAAGGPYNEQFF. The CDR3 DNA sequence: TGTGCCAGCAGCGTAGCGGCGGGAGGCCCCTACAATGAGCAGTTCTTC. The variable domain in full, completed from reference TRBV9 and TRBJ2-1, reads DSGVTQTPKHLITATGQRVTLRCSPRSGDLSVYWYQQSLDQGLQFLIQYYNGEERAKGNILERFSAQQFPDLHSELNLSSLELGDSALYFCASSVAAGGPYNEQFFGPGTRLTVL.

This clone has just one count. The V and J genes are TRBV2 and TRBJ2-7; 7 nucleotides match TRBD2. After removal of 5 bases from V and 1 base from J, the junction contained 8 bases not matched to a gene. The CDR3 runs 15 residues. Germline V lookup: CDR1 SNHLY, CDR2 FYNNEI. The CDR3 here is CASSLEASGSYEQYF. The CDR3 DNA sequence: TGTGCCAGCAGTCTCGAGGCTAGCGGTTCCTACGAGCAGTACTTC. Supplemented by reference TRBV2 and TRBJ2-7, the full variable domain reads EPEVTQTPSHQVTQMGQEVILRCVPISNHLYFYWYRQILGQKVEFLVSFYNNEISEKSEIFDDQFSVERPDGSNFTLKIRSTKLEDSAMYFCASSLEASGSYEQYFGPGTRLTVT.

The chain combines TRBV30 with TRBJ1-1; 7 nucleotides line up with TRBD1. Looked up from germline, CDR1 is GTSNPN and CDR2 is SVGIG (reference sequence). Trimming took 3 bases from V and 1 from J; bases not matched to a gene: 8. This CDR3 spans 15 amino acids. The CDR3 coding sequence is TGTGCCTGGAGACCTCCAGACAGGGAGAACACTGAAGCTTTCTTT. This encodes CAWRPPDRENTEAFF. The entire variable domain, with the rest obtained from reference TRBV30 and TRBJ1-1, is as follows: SQTIHQWPATLVQPVGSPLSLECTVEGTSNPNLYWYRQAAGRGLQLLFYSVGIGQISSEVPQNLSASRPQDRQFILSSKKLLLSDSGFYLCAWRPPDRENTEAFFGQGTRLTVV.

The chain joins TRBV30 to TRBJ1-2; possible D gene TRBD1, 6 bases. Trimming removed 0 bases from V and 13 bases from J, with 24 bases in between. Germline CDR1 and CDR2: GTSNPN and SVGIG (reference sequence). The CDR3 extends over 15 amino acids. Here the CDR3 DNA reads TGTGCCTGGAGTGTACTTTCGGGACAACAAACCCCCTCCACCTTC. Protein product: CAWSVLSGQQTPSTF. The full variable domain, with the rest looked up from reference TRBV30 and TRBJ1-2, is SQTIHQWPATLVQPVGSPLSLECTVEGTSNPNLYWYRQAAGRGLQLLFYSVGIGQISSEVPQNLSASRPQDRQFILSSKKLLLSDSGFYLCAWSVLSGQQTPSTFGSGTRLTVV.

J is TRBJ1-1 and V is TRBV6-1, with D hard to call. This CDR3 spans 13 amino acids. V lost 7 bases and J 4 bases, leaving 13 bases between the germline ends. From germline, CDR1 is MNHNS and CDR2 SASEGT. The CDR3 nucleotides read TGTGCCAGCACAGGAGGGTCGGGCACTGAAGCTTTCTTT. It codes for CASTGGSGTEAFF.

V usage is TRBV6-6 and J usage is TRBJ1-1; 10 bases line up with TRBD1. The CDR3 is made up of 14 amino acids. V shed 5 bases and J 5 bases; nucleotides not matched to a gene: 5. Germline loops: CDR1 MNHNY, CDR2 SVGAGI (reference sequence). CDR3 loop: CASSMTGGGTEAFF. Written as DNA, the CDR3 is TGTGCCAGCAGTATGACAGGGGGCGGAACTGAAGCTTTCTTT.